A single T cell receptor (beta chain) is shown here with its context. How the authors handled the data: Reference gene primer amplification in the assay estimated nucleated cell counts. Clones were read by immunoSEQ multiplex PCR, and TCRdb kept only the in-frame ones, dropping some. V and J calls and clone size are as listed in that table; D and trimming were resolved from the DNA. The data contain about 170,000 clones, 70% to 90% of them singletons. CDR3 length equals 15 residues. Germline CDR1 is SGHAT and CDR2 is FQDESV (reference sequence). Trimming removed 3 bases from V and 3 bases from J, with 13 bases in between. This sample is part of a study of blood T cell repertoires in COVID-19. Study as a whole: Italy, Spain and the United States were the sources of the convalescent and acute COVID-19 samples. The analysed material was cDNA or gDNA that came from T cells, B-cell-depleted T cells, or PBMCs.

A Seattle source enrolled patients during active infection and followed them longitudinally. The origin of this receptor is a man older than 75 with COVID-19, enrolled during active disease. The genes are TRBV11-1 and TRBJ2-3; maybe TRBD2 (7 bases). Input material: peripheral blood. CDR3 protein: CASSFAGAETDTQYF. The CDR3, as DNA: TGTGCCAGCAGCTTCGCGGGGGCTGAGACAGATACGCAGTATTTT.